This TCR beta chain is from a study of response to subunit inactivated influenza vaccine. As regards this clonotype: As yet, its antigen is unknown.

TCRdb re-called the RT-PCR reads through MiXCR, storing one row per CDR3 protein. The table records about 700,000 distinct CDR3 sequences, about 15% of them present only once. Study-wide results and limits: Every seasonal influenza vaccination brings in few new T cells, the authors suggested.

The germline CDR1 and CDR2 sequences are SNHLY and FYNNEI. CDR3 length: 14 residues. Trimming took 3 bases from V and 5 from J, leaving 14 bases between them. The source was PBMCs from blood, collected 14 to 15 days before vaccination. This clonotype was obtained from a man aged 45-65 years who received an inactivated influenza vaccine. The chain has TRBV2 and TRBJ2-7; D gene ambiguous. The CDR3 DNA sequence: TGTGCCAGCAGTGAGTACTACGGTTCCCACGAGCAGTACTTC. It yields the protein CASSEYYGSHEQYF.